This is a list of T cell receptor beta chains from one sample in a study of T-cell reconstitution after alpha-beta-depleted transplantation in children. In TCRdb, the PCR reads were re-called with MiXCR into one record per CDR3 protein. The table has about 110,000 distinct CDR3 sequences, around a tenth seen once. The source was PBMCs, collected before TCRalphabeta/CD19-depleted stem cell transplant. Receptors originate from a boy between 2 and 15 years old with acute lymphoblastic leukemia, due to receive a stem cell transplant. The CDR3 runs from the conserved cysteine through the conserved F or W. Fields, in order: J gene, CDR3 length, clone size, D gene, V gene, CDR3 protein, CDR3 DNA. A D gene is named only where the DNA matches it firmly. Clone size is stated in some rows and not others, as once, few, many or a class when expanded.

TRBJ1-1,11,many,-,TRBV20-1,CSARPGRVAFF,TGCAGTGCTAGACCCGGTAGGGTAGCTTTCTTT
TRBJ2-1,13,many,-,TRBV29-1,CSVSGTQYNEQFF,TGCAGCGTTTCAGGGACACAATACAATGAGCAGTTCTTC
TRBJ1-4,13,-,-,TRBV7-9,CASSRGANEKLFF,TGTGCCAGCTCGCGGGGGGCAAATGAAAAACTGTTTTTT
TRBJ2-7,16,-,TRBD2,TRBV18,CASSPRMGTSGSEQYF,TGTGCCAGCTCACCACGGATGGGGACTAGCGGGTCCGAGCAGTACTTC
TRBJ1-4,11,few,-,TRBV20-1,CSANVREKLFF,TGCAGTGCTAATGTACGTGAAAAACTGTTTTTT
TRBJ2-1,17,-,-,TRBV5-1,CASSLDPTGSRRDEQFF,TGCGCCAGCAGCTTGGACCCCACAGGGTCCCGTAGGGATGAGCAGTTCTTC
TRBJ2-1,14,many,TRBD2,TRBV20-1,CSAIPSGIKNEQFF,TGCAGTGCGATCCCTAGCGGGATTAAGAATGAGCAGTTCTTC
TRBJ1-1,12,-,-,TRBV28,CASSSRGTEAFF,TGTGCCAGCAGTTCTAGAGGAACTGAAGCTTTCTTT
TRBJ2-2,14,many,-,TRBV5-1,CASSLAAGTGELFF,TGCGCCAGCAGCTTGGCCGCTGGGACAGGGGAGCTGTTTTTT
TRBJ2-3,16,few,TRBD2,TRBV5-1,CASSLPTSPATDTQYF,TGCGCCAGCAGCCTTCCGACTAGCCCAGCGACAGATACGCAGTATTTT
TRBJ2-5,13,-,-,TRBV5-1,CASRRDFAETQYF,TGCGCCAGCAGGAGGGACTTTGCAGAGACCCAGTACTTC
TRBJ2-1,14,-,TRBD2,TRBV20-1,CSAYTSGQNNEQFF,TGCAGTGCTTATACTAGCGGGCAGAACAATGAGCAGTTCTTC
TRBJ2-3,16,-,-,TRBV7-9,CASSLTSWVGRWTQYF,TGTGCCAGCAGCTTAACAAGCTGGGTGGGCCGTTGGACGCAGTATTTT
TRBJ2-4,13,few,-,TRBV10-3,CAAQGINQNIQYF,TGTGCCGCTCAGGGAATAAATCAGAACATTCAGTACTTC
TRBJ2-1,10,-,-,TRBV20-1,CSARRGEQFF,TGCAGTGCTAGGAGGGGTGAGCAGTTCTTC
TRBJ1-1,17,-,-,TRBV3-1,CACSSPRGREWFTEAFF,TGTGCCTGCAGTTCCCCTCGCGGGCGGGAATGGTTCACTGAAGCTTTCTTT
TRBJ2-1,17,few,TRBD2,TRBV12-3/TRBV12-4,CASSPSRGSGMANEQFF,TGTGCCAGCAGTCCATCGCGGGGTAGCGGGATGGCCAATGAGCAGTTCTTC
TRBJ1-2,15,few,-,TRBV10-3,CAISESTQGRDGYTF,TGTGCCATCAGTGAGTCGACACAGGGTAGGGATGGCTACACCTTC
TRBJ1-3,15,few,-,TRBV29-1,CSVEAIRRTGNTIYF,TGCAGCGTTGAAGCCATCCGTAGAACTGGAAACACCATATATTTT
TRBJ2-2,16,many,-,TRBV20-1,CSAEARASVNTGELFF,TGCAGTGCGGAAGCCAGGGCTAGCGTCAACACCGGGGAGCTGTTTTTT
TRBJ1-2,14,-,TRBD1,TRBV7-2,CASSLGGTGNGYTF,TGTGCCAGCAGCTTGGGGGGGACAGGAAATGGCTACACCTTC
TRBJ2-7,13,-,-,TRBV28,CASSFQGFYEQYF,TGTGCCAGCAGTTTTCAGGGGTTCTACGAGCAGTACTTC
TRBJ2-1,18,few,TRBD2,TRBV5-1,CASSLAWTSGRAVNEQFF,TGCGCCAGCAGCTTGGCCTGGACTAGCGGGAGGGCCGTGAATGAGCAGTTCTTC
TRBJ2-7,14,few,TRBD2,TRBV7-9,CASSQTSGRHEQYF,TGTGCCAGCAGCCAGACTAGCGGGAGACACGAGCAGTACTTC
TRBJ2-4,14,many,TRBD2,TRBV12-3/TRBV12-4,CASSLAGAKNIQYF,TGTGCCAGCAGTCTAGCGGGAGCCAAAAACATTCAGTACTTC
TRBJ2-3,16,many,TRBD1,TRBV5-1,CASSFGGRGRTDTQYF,TGCGCCAGCAGCTTCGGAGGCAGGGGGCGCACAGATACGCAGTATTTT
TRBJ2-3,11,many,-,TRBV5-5,CASSFGGTQYF,TGTGCCAGCAGCTTCGGGGGTACGCAGTATTTT
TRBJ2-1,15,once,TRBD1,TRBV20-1,CSAEGTGWENNEQFF,TGCAGTGCTGAAGGGACAGGGTGGGAAAACAATGAGCAGTTCTTC
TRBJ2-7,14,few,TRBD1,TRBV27,CASRGTASSYEQYF,TGTGCCAGCAGGGGGACAGCCTCCTCCTACGAGCAGTACTTC
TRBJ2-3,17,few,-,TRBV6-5,CASSYSLLASSTDTQYF,TGTGCCAGCAGTTACTCGCTACTAGCCTCTAGCACAGATACGCAGTATTTT
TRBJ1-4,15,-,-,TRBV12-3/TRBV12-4,CASSLGGTTNEKLFF,TGTGCCAGCAGTTTAGGGGGGACGACTAATGAAAAACTGTTTTTT
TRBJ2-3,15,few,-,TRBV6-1,CASSEVGSTLDTQYF,TGTGCCAGCAGTGAAGTCGGGTCGACTTTGGATACGCAGTATTTT
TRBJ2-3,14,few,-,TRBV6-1,CASIRTASTDTQYF,TGTGCCAGCATCCGGACGGCTAGCACAGATACGCAGTATTTT
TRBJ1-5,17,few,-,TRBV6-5,CASSSIGKGLSNQPQHF,TGTGCCAGCAGTTCAATCGGAAAGGGGCTCAGCAATCAGCCCCAGCATTTT
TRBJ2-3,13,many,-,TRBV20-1,CSARGPGTDTQYF,TGCAGTGCTAGGGGTCCGGGGACAGATACGCAGTATTTT
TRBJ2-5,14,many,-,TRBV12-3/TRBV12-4,CASSSTGEGETQYF,TGTGCCAGCAGTTCCACAGGGGAGGGAGAGACCCAGTACTTC
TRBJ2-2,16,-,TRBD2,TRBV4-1,CASSQTGTTHTGELFF,TGCGCCAGCAGCCAGACCGGGACTACCCACACCGGGGAGCTGTTTTTT
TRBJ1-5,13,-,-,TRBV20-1,CSARREGDQPQHF,TGCAGTGCTAGACGAGAAGGAGATCAGCCCCAGCATTTT
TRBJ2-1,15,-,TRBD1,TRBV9,CASSELGTGVGEQFF,TGTGCCAGCAGCGAGCTGGGGACAGGCGTGGGTGAGCAGTTCTTC
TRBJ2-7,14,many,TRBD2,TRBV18,CASSPGGSSYEQYF,TGTGCCAGCTCACCGGGCGGGAGCTCCTACGAGCAGTACTTC
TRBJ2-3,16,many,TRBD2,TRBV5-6,CASSSQREKVTDTQYF,TGTGCCAGCAGCTCCCAGCGGGAGAAGGTCACAGATACGCAGTATTTT
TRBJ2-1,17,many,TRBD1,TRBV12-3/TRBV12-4,CASNPRKGTGNLNEQFF,TGTGCCAGCAACCCCCGGAAAGGGACAGGGAATTTGAATGAGCAGTTCTTC
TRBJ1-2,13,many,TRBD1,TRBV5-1,CASRGQGIYGYTF,TGCGCCAGCAGGGGACAGGGGATCTATGGCTACACCTTC
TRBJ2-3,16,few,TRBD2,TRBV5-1,CASSLGPRSGTDTQYF,TGCGCCAGCAGCTTGGGGCCGAGGAGCGGGACGGATACGCAGTATTTT
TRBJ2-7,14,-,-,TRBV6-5,CASSYEWRGYEQYF,TGTGCCAGCAGTTACGAGTGGCGCGGGTACGAGCAGTACTTC
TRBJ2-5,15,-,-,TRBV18,CASSLKHGGQETQYF,TGTGCCAGCTCACTTAAACACGGGGGACAAGAGACCCAGTACTTC
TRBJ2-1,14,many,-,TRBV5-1,CASGYITPYNEQFF,TGCGCCAGCGGATACATAACCCCCTACAATGAGCAGTTCTTC
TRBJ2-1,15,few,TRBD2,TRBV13,CASSHRGTSGNEQFF,TGTGCCAGCAGCCATAGGGGGACTAGCGGAAATGAGCAGTTCTTC
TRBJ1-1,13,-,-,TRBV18,CASSQNTQGEAFF,TGTGCCAGCTCACAAAATACTCAGGGGGAAGCTTTCTTT
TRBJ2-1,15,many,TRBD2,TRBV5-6,CASSFDGRPYNEQFF,TGTGCCAGCAGCTTTGACGGGAGGCCCTACAATGAGCAGTTCTTC
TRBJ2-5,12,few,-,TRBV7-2,CASSLEWGTQYF,TGTGCCAGCAGCTTAGAATGGGGGACCCAGTACTTC
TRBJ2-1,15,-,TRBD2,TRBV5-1,CASSFRAGRMDEQFF,TGCGCCAGCAGCTTCCGAGCGGGAAGGATGGATGAGCAGTTCTTC
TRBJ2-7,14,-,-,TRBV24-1,CATSEDGSSYEQYF,TGTGCCACCAGTGAGGACGGAAGCTCCTACGAGCAGTACTTC